This TCR delta chain was obtained from a study of Vδ1+ human thymocytes. Study-wide points: Thymic TRG and TRD repertoires appeared highly polyclonal. Despite high sort purity, about a fifth of thymic T cell receptor delta sequences were Vdelta2.

Unmatched junction bases numbered 32, after V lost 1 base and J lost 5 bases. This CDR3 region has 25 residues. The germline V gene has CDR1 TSWWSYY and CDR2 QGS. Extracted RNA was reverse transcribed into cDNA. CDR3 amplicons came from multiplex PCR with pooled V-gene forward and constant-region reverse primers. TCRdb reanalysed the multiplex PCR reads via CATT. The table records some 25,000 delta-chain clones, more than 6% of them present only once. As concerns this clone: Its antigen is undetermined.

Sequences were obtained from Vdelta1+ gamma-delta thymocytes from the thymus. The subset: FACS-sorted CD3+ TCRalphabeta- TCRVdelta1+ TCRVdelta2- thymocytes. The origin of this receptor is a girl under three years old who had congenital heart surgery. The chain has TRDV1 and TRDJ1; TRDD3 matches at 12 bases. CDR3 sequence (DNA): TGTGCTCTTGGGGAACCCCGGAAGCCGGCGGAACTTAATCACGTACTGGGGGATACTCCTGATAAACTCATCTTT. Residues: CALGEPRKPAELNHVLGDTPDKLIF.